This T cell receptor beta chain was found in a study of cytotoxic CD8 clonotypes in ibrutinib-treated CLL. Findings of the study overall: Public clonotypes proved infrequent, and on treatment they shrank or remained steady.

Profiled with immunoSEQ multiplex PCR; TCRdb holds only in-frame clones, not every one. In the table there are around 130,000 clones, around 84% of which are singletons. As concerns this clone: Its target is unknown.

The sample consisted of PBMCs, taken after 24 months of ibrutinib treatment. The sequence was collected from a human donor with chronic lymphocytic leukemia.

In DNA, the CDR3 is TGTGCCAGCAGCTTGTCGACGGCCTCGGTCTACAATGAGCAGTTCTTC. This translates into CASSLSTASVYNEQFF. The J gene is TRBJ2-1, the V gene TRBV5-6; D is undetermined. Trimming cost V 1 base and J 3 bases, with 14 bases left between them. This CDR3 contains 16 residues. The germline gives CDR1 SGHDT, CDR2 YYEEEE.